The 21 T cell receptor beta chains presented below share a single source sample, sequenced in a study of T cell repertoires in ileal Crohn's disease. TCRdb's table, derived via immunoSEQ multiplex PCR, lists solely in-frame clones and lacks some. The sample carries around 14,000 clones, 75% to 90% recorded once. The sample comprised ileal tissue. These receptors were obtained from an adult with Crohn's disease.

CDR3 loop: CASSEKWRGTQQPQHF. For the CDR3, the DNA is TGTGCCAGCAGTGAAAAATGGAGAGGAACTCAACAGCCCCAGCATTTT. The rearrangement joins TRBV2 to TRBJ1-5; D call uncertain. Germline CDR1 is SNHLY and CDR2 is FYNNEI. CDR3 length equals 16 residues. V was cut by 2 bases and J by 7 bases, with 18 bases left in between.

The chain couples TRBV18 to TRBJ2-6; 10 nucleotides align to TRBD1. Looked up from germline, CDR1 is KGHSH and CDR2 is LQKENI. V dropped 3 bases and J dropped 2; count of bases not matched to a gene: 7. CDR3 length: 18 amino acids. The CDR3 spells CASSPYGDRGTGANVLTF. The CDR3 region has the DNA TGTGCCAGCTCACCGTACGGGGACAGGGGAACTGGGGCCAACGTCCTGACTTTC.

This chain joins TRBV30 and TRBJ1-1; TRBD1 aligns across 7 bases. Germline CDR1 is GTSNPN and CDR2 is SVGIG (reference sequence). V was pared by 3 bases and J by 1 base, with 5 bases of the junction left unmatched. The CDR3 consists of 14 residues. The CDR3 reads CAWSRQGKNTEAFF. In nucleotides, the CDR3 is TGTGCCTGGAGCAGACAGGGTAAGAACACTGAAGCTTTCTTT. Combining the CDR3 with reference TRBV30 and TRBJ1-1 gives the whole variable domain SQTIHQWPATLVQPVGSPLSLECTVEGTSNPNLYWYRQAAGRGLQLLFYSVGIGQISSEVPQNLSASRPQDRQFILSSKKLLLSDSGFYLCAWSRQGKNTEAFFGQGTRLTVV.

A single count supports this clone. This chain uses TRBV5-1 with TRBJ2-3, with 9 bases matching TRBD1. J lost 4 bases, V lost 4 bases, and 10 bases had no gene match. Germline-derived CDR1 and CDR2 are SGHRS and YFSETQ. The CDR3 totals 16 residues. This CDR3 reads CASSRTTGGRPDTQYF. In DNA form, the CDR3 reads TGCGCCAGCAGCCGGACGACAGGGGGTCGACCAGATACGCAGTATTTT.

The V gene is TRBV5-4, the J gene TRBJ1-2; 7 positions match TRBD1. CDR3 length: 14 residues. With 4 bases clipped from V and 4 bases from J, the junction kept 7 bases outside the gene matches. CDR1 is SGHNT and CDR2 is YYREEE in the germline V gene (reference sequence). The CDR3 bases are TGTGCCAGCAGCCGGGAAGGGGGCTCCTATGGCTACACCTTC. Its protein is CASSREGGSYGYTF.

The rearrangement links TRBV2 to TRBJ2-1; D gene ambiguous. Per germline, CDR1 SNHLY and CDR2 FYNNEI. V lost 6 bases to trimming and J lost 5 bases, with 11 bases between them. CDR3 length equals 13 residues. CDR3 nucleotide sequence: TGTGCCAGCAGACTACCCCTGCACAATGAGCAGTTCTTC. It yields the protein CASRLPLHNEQFF.

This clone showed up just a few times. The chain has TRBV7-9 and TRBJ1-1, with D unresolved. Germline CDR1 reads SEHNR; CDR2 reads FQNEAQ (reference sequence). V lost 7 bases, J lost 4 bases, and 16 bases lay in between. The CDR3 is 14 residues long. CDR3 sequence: CASTRSGSRTEAFF. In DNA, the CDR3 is TGTGCCAGCACCCGTTCGGGGTCCCGCACTGAAGCTTTCTTT.

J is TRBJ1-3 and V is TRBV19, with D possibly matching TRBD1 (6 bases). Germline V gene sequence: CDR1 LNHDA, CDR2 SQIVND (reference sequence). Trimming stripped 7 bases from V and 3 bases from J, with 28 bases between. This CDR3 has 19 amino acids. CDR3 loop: CASTTRGGPTTGDGNTIYF. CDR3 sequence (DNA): TGTGCCAGTACCACGAGGGGGGGACCTACGACAGGTGATGGAAACACCATATATTTT.

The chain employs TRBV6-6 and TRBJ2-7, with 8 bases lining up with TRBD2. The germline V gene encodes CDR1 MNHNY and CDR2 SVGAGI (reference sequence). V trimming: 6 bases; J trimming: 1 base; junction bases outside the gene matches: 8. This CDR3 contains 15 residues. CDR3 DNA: TGTGCCAGCAGCGGGGGGGGAGTTACTTCCTACGAGCAGTACGTC. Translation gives CASSGGGVTSYEQYV.

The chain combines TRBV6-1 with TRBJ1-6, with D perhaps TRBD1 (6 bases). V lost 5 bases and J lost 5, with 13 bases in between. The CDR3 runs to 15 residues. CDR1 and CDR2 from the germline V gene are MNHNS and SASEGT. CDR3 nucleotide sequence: TGTGCCAGCAGTAACAGGGTACCAAATAATTCACCCCTCCACTTT. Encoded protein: CASSNRVPNNSPLHF.

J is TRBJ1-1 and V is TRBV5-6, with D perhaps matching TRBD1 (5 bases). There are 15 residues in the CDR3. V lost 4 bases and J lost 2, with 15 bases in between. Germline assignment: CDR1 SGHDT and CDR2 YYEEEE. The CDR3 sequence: CASSRNGHHNTEAFF. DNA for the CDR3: TGTGCCAGCAGCCGAAACGGACACCATAACACTGAAGCTTTCTTT.

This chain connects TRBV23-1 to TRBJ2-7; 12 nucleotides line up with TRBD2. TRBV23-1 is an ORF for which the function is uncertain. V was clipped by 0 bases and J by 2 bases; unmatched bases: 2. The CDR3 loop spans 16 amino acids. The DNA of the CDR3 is TGCGCCAGCAGTCAATCGGGGACTAGCGGGCCCTACGAGCAGTACGTC. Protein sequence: CASSQSGTSGPYEQYV.

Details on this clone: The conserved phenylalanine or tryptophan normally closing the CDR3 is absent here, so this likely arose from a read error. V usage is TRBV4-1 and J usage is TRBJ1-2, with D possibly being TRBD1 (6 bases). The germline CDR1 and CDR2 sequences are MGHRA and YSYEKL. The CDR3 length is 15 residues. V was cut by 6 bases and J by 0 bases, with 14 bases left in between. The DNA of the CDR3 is TGCGCCAGCAGTCAAAGGGGGACCTCTAACTATGGCTACACCCTC. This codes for CASSQRGTSNYGYTL.

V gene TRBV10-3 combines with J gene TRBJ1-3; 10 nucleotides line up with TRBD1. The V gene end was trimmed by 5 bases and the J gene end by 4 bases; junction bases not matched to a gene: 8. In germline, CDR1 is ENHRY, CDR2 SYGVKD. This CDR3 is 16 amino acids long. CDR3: CAISSSTGGEGNTIYF. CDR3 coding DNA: TGTGCCATCAGTTCTTCGACAGGGGGCGAAGGAAACACCATATATTTT.

The CDR3 loop reads CASSLLGGGTDTQYF. The CDR3 DNA follows: TGTGCCAGCAGCTTACTAGGGGGGGGCACAGATACGCAGTATTTT. The chain carries TRBV7-8 and TRBJ2-3; D is possibly TRBD2 (7 bases). This CDR3 spans 15 amino acids. The germline V gene encodes CDR1 SGHVS and CDR2 FQNEAQ. The germline V and J ends were trimmed by 2 bases and 1 base, with 10 bases remaining between them.

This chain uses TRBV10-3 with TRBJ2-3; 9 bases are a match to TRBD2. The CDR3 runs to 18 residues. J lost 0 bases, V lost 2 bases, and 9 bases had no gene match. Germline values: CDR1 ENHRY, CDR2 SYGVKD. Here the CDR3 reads CAISETGTSHFSTDTQYF. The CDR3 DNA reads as TGTGCCATCAGTGAGACCGGGACTAGCCATTTTAGCACAGATACGCAGTATTTT.

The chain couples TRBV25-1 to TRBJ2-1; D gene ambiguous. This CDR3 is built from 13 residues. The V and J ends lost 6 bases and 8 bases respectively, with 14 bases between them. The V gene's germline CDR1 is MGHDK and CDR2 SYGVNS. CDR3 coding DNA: TGTGCCAGCAGCCCATCCCCCGGGTATGAGCAGTTCTTC. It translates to CASSPSPGYEQFF.

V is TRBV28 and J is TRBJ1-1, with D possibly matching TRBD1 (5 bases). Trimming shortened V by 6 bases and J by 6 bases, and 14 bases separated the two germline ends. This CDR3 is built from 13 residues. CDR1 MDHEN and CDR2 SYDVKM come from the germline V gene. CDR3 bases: TGTGCCAGCAGGTCACCAGGGCCCCCTGAAGCTTTCTTT. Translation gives CASRSPGPPEAFF.

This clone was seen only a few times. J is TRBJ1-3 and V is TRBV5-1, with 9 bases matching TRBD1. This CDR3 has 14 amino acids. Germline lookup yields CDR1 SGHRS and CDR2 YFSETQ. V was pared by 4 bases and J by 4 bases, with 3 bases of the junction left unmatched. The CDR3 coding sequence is TGCGCCAGCAGCGTGGGACAGGGAGGAAACACCATATATTTT. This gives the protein CASSVGQGGNTIYF.

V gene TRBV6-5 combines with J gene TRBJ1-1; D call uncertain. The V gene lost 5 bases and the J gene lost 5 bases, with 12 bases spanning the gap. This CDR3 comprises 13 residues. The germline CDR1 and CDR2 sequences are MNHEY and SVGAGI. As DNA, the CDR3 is TGTGCCAGCAGTGCGACGACTTGGACTGAAGCTTTCTTT. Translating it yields CASSATTWTEAFF.

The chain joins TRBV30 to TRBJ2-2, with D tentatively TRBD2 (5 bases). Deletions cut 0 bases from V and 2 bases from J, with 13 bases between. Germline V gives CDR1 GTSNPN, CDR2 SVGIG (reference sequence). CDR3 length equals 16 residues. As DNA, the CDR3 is TGTGCCTGGAGTGTACTAGGTCAGCTTAACACCGGGGAGCTGTTTTTT. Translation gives CAWSVLGQLNTGELFF.